The sequence of this T cell receptor (beta chain) was determined in a study of regulatory T cells in long-lasting Graves disease. Building of the TCR beta libraries involved iRepertoire HTBI primers and Arm-PCR of CDR3 regions. From the multiplex PCR reads, TCRdb called clonotypes with MiXCR, one entry per CDR3 protein. The data show around 470,000 distinct CDR3 sequences, approximately 14% seen once. As for time point: newly diagnosed GD, antithyroid drugs for less than 3 months. PBMCs were the source of the RNA used for TCR sequencing. In this sample, this clonotype turned up many times. Its antigen is unidentified. Study results and limitations: Gene preferences differed: TRBV28, TRBJ1-2, TRBJ2-5 in persistent cases.

The CDR3 runs to 14 residues. The germline V and J ends were trimmed by 2 bases and 1 base, with 8 bases remaining between them. Germline CDR1 MNHEY, CDR2 SVGEGT. The same specimen was also included in a second study, on T cells in Graves' hyperthyroidism and ophthalmopathy.

The rearrangement links TRBV6-2 or TRBV6-3 to TRBJ1-1; no clear D. This sequence originates from a woman aged 45 to 65 with Graves disease. Specimen: peripheral blood mononuclear cells (PBMCs), collected at new diagnosis, from a patient treated with antithyroid drugs. Here the CDR3 reads CASSYREGNTEAFF. CDR3 bases: TGTGCCAGCAGTTACCGAGAGGGGAACACTGAAGCTTTCTTT.